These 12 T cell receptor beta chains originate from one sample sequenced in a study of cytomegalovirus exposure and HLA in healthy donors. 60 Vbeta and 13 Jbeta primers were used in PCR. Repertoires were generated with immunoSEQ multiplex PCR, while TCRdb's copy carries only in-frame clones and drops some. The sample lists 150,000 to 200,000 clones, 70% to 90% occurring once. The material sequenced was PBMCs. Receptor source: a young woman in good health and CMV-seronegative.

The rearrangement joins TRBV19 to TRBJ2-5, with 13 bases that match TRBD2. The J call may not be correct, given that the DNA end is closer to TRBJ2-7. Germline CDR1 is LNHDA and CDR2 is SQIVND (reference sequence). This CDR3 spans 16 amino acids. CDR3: CASSHQGGLAGHEQYF. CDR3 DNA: TGTGCCAGTTCTCACCAAGGGGGACTAGCGGGGCACGAGCAGTACTTC.

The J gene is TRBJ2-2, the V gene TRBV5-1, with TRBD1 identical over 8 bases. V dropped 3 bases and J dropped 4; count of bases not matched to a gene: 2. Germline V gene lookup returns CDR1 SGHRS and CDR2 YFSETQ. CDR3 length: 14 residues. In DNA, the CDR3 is TGCGCCAGCAGCTGGGACAGGTCCACCGGGGAGCTGTTTTTT. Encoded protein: CASSWDRSTGELFF.

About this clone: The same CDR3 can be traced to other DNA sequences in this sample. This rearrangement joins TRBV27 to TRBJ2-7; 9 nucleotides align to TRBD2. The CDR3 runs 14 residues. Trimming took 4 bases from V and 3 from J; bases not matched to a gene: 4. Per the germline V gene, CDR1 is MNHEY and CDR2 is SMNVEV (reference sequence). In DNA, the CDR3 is TGTGCCAGCAGTTGGGATAGCGGGAGCTACGAGCAGTACTTC. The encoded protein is CASSWDSGSYEQYF.

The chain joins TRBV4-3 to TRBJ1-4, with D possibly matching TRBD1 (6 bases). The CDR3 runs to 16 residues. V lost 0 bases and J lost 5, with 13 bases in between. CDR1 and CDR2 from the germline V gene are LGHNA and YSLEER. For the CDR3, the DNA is TGCGCCAGCAGCCAAGAGGGGGCCGGGATAAATGAAAAACTGTTTTTT. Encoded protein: CASSQEGAGINEKLFF.

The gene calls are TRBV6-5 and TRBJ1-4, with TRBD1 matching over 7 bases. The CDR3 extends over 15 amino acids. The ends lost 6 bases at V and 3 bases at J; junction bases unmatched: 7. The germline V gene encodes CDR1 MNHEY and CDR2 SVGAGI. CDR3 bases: TGTGCCAGCAGGGAAACAGGGGTCCCTAATGAAAAACTGTTTTTT. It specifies CASRETGVPNEKLFF.

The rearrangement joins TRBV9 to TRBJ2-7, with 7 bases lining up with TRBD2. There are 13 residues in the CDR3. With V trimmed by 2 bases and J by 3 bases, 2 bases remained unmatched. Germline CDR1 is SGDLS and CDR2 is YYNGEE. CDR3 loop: CASSVGGDYEQYF. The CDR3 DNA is TGTGCCAGCAGCGTGGGAGGGGACTACGAGCAGTACTTC.

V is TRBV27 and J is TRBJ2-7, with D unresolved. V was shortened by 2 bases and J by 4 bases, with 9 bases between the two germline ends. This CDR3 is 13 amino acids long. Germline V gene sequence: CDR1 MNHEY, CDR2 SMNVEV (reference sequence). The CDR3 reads CASSLGPLYEQYF. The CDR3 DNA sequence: TGTGCCAGCAGTTTAGGGCCCCTATACGAGCAGTACTTC.

The CDR3 loop is CASSLTGGQETQYF. The CDR3 DNA reads as TGTGCCAGTAGTTTGACAGGGGGCCAAGAGACCCAGTACTTC. The V call is TRBV19, the J call TRBJ2-5; 9 bases are a match to TRBD1. The germline CDR1 and CDR2 sequences are LNHDA and SQIVND (reference sequence). The ends lost 5 bases at V and 1 base at J; junction bases unmatched: 2. The CDR3 extends over 14 amino acids.

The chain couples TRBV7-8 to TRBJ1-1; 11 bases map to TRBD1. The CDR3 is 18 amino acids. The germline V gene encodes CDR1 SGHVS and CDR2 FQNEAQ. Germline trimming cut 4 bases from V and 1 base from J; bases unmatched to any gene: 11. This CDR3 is CASSSTIGGQGENTEAFF. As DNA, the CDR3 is TGTGCCAGCAGCTCCACAATAGGGGGACAGGGGGAGAACACTGAAGCTTTCTTT.

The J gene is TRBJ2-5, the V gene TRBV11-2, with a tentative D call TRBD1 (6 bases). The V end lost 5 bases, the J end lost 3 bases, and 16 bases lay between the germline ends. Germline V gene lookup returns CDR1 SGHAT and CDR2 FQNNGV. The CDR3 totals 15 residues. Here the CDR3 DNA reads TGTGCCAGCAGCCGTATCCAGGGGTCCAAAGAGACCCAGTACTTC. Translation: CASSRIQGSKETQYF.

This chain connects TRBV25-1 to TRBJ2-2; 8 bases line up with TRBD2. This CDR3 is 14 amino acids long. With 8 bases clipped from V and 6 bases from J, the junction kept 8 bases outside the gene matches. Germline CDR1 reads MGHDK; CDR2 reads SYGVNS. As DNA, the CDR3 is TGTGCCAGCGCCCGGCGGGGGGCGCCCGGGGAGCTGTTTTTT. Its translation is CASARRGAPGELFF.

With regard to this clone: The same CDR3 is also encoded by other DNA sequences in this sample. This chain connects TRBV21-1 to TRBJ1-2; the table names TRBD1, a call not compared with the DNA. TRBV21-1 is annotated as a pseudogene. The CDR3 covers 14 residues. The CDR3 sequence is CASKADRPFYGYTF. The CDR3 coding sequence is TGTGCCAGCAAGGCGGACAGACCCTTCTATGGCTACACCTTC.